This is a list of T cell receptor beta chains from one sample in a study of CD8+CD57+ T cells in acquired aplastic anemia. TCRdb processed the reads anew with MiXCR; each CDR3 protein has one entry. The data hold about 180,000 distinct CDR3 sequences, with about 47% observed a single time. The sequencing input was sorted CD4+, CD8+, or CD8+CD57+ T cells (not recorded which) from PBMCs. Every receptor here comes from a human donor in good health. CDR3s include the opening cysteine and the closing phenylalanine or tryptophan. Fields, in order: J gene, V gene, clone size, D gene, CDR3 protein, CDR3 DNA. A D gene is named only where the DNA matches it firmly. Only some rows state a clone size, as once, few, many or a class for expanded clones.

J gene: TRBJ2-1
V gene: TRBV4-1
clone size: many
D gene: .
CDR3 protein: CASSSPSVQFF
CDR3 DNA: TGCGCCAGCAGTTCCCCTAGTGTCCAGTTCTTC

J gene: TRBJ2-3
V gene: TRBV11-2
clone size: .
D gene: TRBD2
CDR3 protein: CASSTPTSGGAYTQYF
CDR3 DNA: TGTGCCAGCAGCACCCCTACTAGCGGGGGAGCCTATACGCAGTATTTT

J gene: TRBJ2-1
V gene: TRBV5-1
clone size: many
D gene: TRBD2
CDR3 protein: CASSAGLAGYNEQFF
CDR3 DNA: TGCGCCAGCAGCGCCGGACTAGCGGGGTACAATGAGCAGTTCTTC

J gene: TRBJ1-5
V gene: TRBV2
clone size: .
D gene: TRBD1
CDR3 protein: CASYRDRVAQHF
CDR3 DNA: TGTGCCAGCTACCGGGACAGGGTGGCCCAGCATTTT

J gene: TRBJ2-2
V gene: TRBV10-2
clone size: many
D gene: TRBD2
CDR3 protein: CASRLAGVITGELFF
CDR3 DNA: TGCGCCAGCAGACTAGCGGGAGTTATAACCGGGGAGCTGTTTTTT

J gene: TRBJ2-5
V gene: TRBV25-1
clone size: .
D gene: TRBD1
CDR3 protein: CASSATDREETQYF
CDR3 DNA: TGTGCCAGCAGTGCGACAGACAGGGAAGAGACCCAGTACTTC

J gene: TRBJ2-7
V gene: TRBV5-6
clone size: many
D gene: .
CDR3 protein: CASSLYGEHYEQYF
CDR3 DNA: TGTGCCAGCAGCTTGTACGGGGAGCACTACGAGCAGTACTTC

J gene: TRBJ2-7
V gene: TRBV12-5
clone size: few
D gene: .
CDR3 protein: CASGLVRNRSTYEQYF
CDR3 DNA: TGTGCTAGTGGTTTGGTACGTAACAGAAGTACTTACGAGCAGTACTTC

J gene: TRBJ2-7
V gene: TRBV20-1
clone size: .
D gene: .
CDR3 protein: CSAEGRQGQRFYEQYF
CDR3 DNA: TGCAGTGCTGAGGGGCGCCAGGGCCAGAGGTTCTACGAGCAGTACTTC

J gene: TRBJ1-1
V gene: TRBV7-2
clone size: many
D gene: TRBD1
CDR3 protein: CASSAGTGWNTEAFF
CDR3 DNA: TGTGCCAGCAGCGCTGGGACAGGGTGGAACACTGAAGCTTTCTTT

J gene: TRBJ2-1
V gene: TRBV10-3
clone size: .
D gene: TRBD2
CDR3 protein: CAISEREGAYNEQFF
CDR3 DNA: TGTGCCATCAGTGAGCGGGAGGGCGCCTACAATGAGCAGTTCTTC

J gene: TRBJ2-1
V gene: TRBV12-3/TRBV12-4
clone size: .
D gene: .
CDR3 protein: CASSSRHRQSSYNERFF
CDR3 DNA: TGTGCCAGCAGTTCAAGACATCGTCAGAGCTCCTACAATGAGCGGTTCTTC

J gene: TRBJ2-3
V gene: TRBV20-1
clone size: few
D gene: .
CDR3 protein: CSGRIPGTDTQYF
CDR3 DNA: TGCAGTGGCAGGATCCCAGGCACAGATACGCAGTATTTT

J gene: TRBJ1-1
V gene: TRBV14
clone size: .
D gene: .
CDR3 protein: CASSPTGRGAEAFF
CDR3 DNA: TGTGCCAGCAGCCCAACGGGACGAGGCGCTGAAGCTTTCTTT

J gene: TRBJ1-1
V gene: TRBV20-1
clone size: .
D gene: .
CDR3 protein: CSANTGYTEAFF
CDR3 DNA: TGCAGTGCTAACACCGGGTACACTGAAGCTTTCTTT

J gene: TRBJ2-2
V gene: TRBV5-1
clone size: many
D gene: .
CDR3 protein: CASSLAVSGTGELFF
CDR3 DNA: TGCGCCAGCAGCTTGGCCGTATCGGGCACCGGGGAGCTGTTTTTT

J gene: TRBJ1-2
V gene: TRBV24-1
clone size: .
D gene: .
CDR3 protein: CATSGKGRSYGYTF
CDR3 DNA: TGTGCCACCAGTGGCAAGGGGCGTTCCTATGGCTACACCTTC

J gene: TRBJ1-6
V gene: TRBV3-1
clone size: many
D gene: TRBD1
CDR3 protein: CASSGTGYNSPLHF
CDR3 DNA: TGTGCCAGCAGTGGGACAGGGTACAATTCACCCCTCCACTTT

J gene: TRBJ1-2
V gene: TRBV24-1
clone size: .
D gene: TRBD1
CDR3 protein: CATSEDRDGYTF
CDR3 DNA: TGTGCCACCAGTGAGGACAGGGATGGCTACACCTTC

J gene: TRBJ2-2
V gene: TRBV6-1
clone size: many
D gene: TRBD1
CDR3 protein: CASSADRVGTGELFF
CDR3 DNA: TGTGCCAGCAGTGCAGACAGGGTGGGCACCGGGGAGCTGTTTTTT

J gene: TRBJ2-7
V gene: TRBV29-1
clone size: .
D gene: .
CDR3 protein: CSVAGSTDTRLSYEQYF
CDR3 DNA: TGCAGCGTTGCGGGATCGACCGACACGCGACTATCCTACGAGCAGTACTTC

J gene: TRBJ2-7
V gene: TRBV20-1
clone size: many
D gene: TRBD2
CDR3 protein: CSASGTSGMLTYEQYF
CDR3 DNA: TGCAGTGCTAGTGGGACTAGCGGGATGCTAACCTACGAGCAGTACTTC

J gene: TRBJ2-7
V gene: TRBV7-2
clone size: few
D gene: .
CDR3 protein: CASEGVNPYEQYF
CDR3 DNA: TGTGCCAGCGAGGGGGTTAATCCCTACGAGCAGTACTTC

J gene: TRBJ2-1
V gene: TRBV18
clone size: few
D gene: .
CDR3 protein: CASSPDLVNEQFF
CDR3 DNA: TGTGCCAGCTCACCAGACTTGGTGAATGAGCAGTTCTTC

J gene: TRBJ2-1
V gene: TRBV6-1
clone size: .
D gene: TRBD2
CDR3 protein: CASSVGLAGYNEQFF
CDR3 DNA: TGTGCCAGCAGCGTGGGACTAGCGGGTTACAATGAGCAGTTCTTC

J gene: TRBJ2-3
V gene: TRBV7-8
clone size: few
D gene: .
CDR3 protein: CASSRQFGGEQYF
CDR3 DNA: TGTGCCAGCAGCCGACAGTTCGGGGGAGAGCAGTATTTT

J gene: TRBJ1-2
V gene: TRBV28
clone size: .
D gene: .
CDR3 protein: CASSLRGLFYGYTF
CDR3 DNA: TGTGCCAGCAGTTTAAGGGGACTCTTCTATGGCTACACCTTC

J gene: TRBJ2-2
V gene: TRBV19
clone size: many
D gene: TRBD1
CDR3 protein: CASGDRGRTGELFF
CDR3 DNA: TGTGCCAGTGGGGACAGGGGGCGAACCGGGGAGCTGTTTTTT

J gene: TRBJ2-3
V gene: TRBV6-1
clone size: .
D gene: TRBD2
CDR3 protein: CASSKQAGWSTDTQYF
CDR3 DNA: TGTGCCAGCAGTAAACAAGCGGGATGGAGCACAGATACGCAGTATTTT

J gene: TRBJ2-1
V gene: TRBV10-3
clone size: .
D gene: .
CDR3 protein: CAISRQGSYNEQFF
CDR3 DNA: TGTGCCATCAGCCGGCAGGGTTCCTACAATGAGCAGTTCTTC

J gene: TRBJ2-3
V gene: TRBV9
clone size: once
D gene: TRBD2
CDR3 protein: CASSVRGGTNTDTQYF
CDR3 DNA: TGTGCCAGCAGCGTGCGGGGGGGCACTAACACAGATACGCAGTATTTT

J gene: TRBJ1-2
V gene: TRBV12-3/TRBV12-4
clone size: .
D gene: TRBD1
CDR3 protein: CASTHTGTENGYTF
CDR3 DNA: TGTGCCAGCACCCACACCGGGACAGAGAATGGCTACACCTTC

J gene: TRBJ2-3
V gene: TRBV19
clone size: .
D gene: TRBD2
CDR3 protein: CASKRTSSTDTQYF
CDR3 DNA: TGTGCCAGCAAGAGGACTAGTAGCACAGATACGCAGTATTTT

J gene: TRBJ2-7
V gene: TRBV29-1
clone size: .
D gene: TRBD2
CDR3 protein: CSVELASGAYEQYF
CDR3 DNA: TGCAGCGTTGAACTGGCTAGCGGGGCCTACGAGCAGTACTTC

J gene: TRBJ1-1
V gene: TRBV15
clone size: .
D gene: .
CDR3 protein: CATRAAWDTEAFF
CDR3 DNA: TGTGCCACCCGGGCAGCCTGGGACACTGAAGCTTTCTTT

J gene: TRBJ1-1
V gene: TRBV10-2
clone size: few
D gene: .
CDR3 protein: CASTQQQNTEAFF
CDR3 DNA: TGCGCCAGCACCCAACAGCAGAACACTGAAGCTTTCTTT

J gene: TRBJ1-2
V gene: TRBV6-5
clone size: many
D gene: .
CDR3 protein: CASSYKGGYYGYTF
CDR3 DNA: TGTGCCAGCAGTTACAAGGGCGGCTACTATGGCTACACCTTC

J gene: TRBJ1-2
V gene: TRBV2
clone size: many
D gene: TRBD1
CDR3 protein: CASSLTGDGYTF
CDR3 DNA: TGTGCCAGCAGCCTTACAGGGGACGGCTACACCTTC

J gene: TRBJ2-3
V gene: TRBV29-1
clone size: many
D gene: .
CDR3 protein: CSVEDRPQYF
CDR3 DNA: TGCAGCGTTGAAGATCGCCCGCAGTATTTT

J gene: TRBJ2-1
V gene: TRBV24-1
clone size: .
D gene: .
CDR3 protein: CATSGEQIWNEQFF
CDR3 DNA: TGTGCCACCAGTGGGGAACAGATCTGGAATGAGCAGTTCTTC

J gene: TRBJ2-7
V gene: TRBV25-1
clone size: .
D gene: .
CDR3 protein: CASSVTPSYEQYF
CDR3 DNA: TGTGCCAGCAGTGTGACTCCTTCCTACGAGCAGTACTTC

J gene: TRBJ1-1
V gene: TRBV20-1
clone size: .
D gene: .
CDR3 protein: CSARVVVGTEAFF
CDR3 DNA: TGCAGTGCTAGAGTAGTAGTTGGTACTGAAGCTTTCTTT

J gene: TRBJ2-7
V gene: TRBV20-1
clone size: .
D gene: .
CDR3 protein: CSALDSTSEQYF
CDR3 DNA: TGCAGTGCTTTGGACAGTACTAGCGAGCAGTACTTC

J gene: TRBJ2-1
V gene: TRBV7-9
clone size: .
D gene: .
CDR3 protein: CASNLLGEQFF
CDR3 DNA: TGTGCCAGCAACCTCTTGGGTGAGCAGTTCTTC

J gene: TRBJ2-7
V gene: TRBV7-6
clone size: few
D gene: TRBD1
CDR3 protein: CASSTTGSEQYF
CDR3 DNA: TGTGCCAGCAGCACGACAGGGAGCGAGCAGTACTTC

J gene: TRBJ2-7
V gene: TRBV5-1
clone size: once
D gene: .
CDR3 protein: CASQGLRYEQYF
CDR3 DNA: TGCGCCAGCCAAGGTCTTCGTTACGAGCAGTACTTC

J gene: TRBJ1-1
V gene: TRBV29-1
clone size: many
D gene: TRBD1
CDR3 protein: CSVGERGRVNTEAFF
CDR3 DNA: TGCAGCGTTGGGGAGAGGGGGCGCGTGAACACTGAAGCTTTCTTT

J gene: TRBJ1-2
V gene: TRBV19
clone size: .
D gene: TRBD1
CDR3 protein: CASSAGTGIYGYTF
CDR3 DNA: TGTGCCAGTAGTGCCGGGACAGGGATCTATGGCTACACCTTC

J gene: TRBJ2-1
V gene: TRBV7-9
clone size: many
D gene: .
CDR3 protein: CASRGTNNEQFF
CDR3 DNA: TGTGCCAGCAGAGGGACCAACAATGAGCAGTTCTTC

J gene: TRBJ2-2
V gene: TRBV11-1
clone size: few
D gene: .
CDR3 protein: CASSLGLGKLAGELFF
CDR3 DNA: TGTGCCAGCAGCTTGGGACTCGGGAAGCTCGCCGGGGAGCTGTTTTTT

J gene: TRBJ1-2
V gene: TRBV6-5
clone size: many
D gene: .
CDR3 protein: CASSYRTQTYGYTF
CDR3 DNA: TGTGCCAGCAGTTACAGGACCCAGACATATGGCTACACCTTC

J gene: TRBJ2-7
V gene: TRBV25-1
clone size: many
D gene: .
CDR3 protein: CASSDTYEQYF
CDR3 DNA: TGTGCCAGCAGTGACACATACGAGCAGTACTTC

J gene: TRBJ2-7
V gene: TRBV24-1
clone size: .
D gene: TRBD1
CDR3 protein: CATSTDRGRGQYF
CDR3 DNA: TGTGCCACCTCGACCGACAGGGGAAGGGGGCAGTACTTC

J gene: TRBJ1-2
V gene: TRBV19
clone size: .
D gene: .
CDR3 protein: CASSIDQGRYGYTF
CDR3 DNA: TGTGCCAGTAGTATAGATCAAGGAAGATATGGCTACACCTTC

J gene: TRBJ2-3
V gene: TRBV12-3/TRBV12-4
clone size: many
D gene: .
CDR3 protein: CASSFLADTQYF
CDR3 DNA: TGTGCCAGCAGTTTCCTCGCAGATACGCAGTATTTT

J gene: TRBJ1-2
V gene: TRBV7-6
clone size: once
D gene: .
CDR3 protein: CASSPRPYGYTF
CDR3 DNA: TGTGCCAGCAGCCCCCGACCGTATGGCTACACCTTC

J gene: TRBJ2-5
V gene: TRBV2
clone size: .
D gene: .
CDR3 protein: CASSAGRPGETQYF
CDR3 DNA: TGTGCCAGCAGTGCGGGCCGTCCCGGGGAGACCCAGTACTTC

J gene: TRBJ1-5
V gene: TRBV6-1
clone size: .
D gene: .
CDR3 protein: CASSRTAAQPQHF
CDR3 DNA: TGTGCCAGCAGTCGGACAGCAGCCCAGCCCCAGCATTTT

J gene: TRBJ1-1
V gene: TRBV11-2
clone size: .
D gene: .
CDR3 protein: CASTTGYAEAFF
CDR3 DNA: TGTGCCAGCACCACAGGGTATGCTGAAGCTTTCTTT